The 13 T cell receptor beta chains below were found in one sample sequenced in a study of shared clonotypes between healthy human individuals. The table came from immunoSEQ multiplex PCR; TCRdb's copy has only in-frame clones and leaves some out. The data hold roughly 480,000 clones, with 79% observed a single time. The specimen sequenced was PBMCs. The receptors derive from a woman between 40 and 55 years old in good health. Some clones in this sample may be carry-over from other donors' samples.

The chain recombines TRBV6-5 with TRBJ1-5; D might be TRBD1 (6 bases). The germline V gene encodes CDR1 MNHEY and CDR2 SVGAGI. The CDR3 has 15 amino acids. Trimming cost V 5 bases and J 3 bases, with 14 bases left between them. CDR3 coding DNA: TGTGCCAGCAGTCGGGGAAGGGGGGACAATCAGCCCCAGCATTTT. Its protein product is CASSRGRGDNQPQHF.

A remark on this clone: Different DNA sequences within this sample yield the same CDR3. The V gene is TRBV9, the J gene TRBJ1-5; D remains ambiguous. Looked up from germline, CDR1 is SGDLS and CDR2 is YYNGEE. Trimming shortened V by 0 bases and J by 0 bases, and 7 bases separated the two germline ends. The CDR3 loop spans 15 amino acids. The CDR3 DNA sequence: TGTGCCAGCAGCGTAGACGGGTATAGCAATCAGCCCCAGCATTTT. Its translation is CASSVDGYSNQPQHF. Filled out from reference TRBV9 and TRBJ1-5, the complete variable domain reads DSGVTQTPKHLITATGQRVTLRCSPRSGDLSVYWYQQSLDQGLQFLIQYYNGEERAKGNILERFSAQQFPDLHSELNLSSLELGDSALYFCASSVDGYSNQPQHFGDGTRLSIL.

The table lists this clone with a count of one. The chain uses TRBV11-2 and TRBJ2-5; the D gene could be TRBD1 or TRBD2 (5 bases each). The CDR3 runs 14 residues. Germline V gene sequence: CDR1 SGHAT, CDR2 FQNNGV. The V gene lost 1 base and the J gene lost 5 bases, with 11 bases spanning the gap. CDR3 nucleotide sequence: TGTGCCAGCAGCTTAGCGGGGCTGGAGGAGACCCAGTACTTC. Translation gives CASSLAGLEETQYF.

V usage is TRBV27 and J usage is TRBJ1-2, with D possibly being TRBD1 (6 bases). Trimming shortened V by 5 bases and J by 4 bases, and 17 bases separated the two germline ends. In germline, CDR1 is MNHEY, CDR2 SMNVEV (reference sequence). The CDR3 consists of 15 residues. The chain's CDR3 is CASSLGSTGFYGYTF. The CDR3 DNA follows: TGTGCCAGCAGTCTGGGATCCACAGGGTTCTATGGCTACACCTTC.

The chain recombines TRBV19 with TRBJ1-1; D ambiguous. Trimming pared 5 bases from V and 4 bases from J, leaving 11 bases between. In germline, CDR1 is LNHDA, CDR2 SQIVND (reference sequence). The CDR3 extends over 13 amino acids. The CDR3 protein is CASSFGMATEAFF. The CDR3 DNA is TGTGCCAGTAGTTTTGGGATGGCCACTGAAGCTTTCTTT.

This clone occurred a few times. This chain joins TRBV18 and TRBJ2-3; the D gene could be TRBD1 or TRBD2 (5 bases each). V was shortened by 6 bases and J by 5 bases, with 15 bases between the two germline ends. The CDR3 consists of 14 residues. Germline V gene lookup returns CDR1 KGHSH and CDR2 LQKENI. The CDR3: CASSSGTAGDTQYF. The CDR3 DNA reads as TGTGCCAGCTCCTCCGGGACCGCGGGAGATACGCAGTATTTT.

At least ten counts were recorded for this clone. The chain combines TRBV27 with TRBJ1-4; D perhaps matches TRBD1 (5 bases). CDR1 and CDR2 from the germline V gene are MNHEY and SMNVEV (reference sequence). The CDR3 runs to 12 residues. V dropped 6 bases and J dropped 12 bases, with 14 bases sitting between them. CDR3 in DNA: TGTGCCAGCAGGGGGGAGCGGGAGGAACTGTTTTTT. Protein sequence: CASRGEREELFF.

The CDR3 loop is CATSRDSFEVYGYTF. The CDR3, as DNA: TGTGCCACCAGCAGGGACAGTTTCGAGGTCTATGGCTACACCTTC. The V gene is TRBV15, the J gene TRBJ1-2, with D possibly TRBD1 on 6 matching bases. V was clipped by 3 bases and J by 4 bases, with 15 bases between them. The CDR3 runs to 15 residues. The V gene's germline CDR1 is LNHNV and CDR2 YYDKDF (reference sequence).

CDR3 loop: CASSGDRGREQFF. The CDR3 DNA reads as TGTGCCAGCTCAGGCGACAGGGGGCGTGAGCAGTTCTTC. The rearrangement joins TRBV18 to TRBJ2-1; 10 positions match TRBD1. The trim removed 5 bases at V and 9 bases at J, leaving 4 bases unmatched. CDR1 and CDR2 (germline): KGHSH, LQKENI. The CDR3 runs 13 residues.

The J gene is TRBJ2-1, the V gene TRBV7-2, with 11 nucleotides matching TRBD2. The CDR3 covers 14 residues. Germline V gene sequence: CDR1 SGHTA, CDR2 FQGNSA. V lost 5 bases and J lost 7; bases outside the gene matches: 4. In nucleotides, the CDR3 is TGTGCCAGCAGCCTAAGACTAGCGGGAAATGAGCAGTTCTTC. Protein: CASSLRLAGNEQFF.

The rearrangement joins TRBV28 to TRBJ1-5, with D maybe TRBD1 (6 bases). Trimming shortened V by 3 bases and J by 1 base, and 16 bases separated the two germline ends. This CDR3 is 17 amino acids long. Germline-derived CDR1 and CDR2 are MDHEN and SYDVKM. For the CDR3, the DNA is TGTGCCAGCAGTTTTCTGCAGGGGATTGGGAGCAATCAGCCCCAGCATTTT. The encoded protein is CASSFLQGIGSNQPQHF.

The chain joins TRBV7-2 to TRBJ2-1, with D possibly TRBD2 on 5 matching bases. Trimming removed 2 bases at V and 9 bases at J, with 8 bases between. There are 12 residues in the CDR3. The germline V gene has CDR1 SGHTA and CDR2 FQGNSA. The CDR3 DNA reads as TGTGCCAGCAGCTTACGGGAAACTGAGCAGTTCTTC. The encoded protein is CASSLRETEQFF.

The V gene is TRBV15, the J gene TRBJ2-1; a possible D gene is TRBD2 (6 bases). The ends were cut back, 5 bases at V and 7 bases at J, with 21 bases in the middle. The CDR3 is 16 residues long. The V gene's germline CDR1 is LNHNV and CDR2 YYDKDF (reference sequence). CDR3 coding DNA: TGTGCCACCAGCCCCCAGCGGGCTCTTCGTAGGAATGAGCAGTTCTTC. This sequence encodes CATSPQRALRRNEQFF. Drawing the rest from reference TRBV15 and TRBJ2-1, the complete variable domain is DAMVIQNPRYQVTQFGKPVTLSCSQTLNHNVMYWYQQKSSQAPKLLFHYYDKDFNNEADTPDNFQSRRPNTSFCFLDIRSPGLGDTAMYLCATSPQRALRRNEQFFGPGTRLTVL.